Here is one T cell receptor beta chain with its context. The antigen remains unidentified. This entry is derived from a study of cytomegalovirus exposure and HLA in healthy donors. Study findings and constraints: About 87% or about 30% of the time was how often most TCR beta V segments were productive, according to an earlier analysis.

This PCR relied on a set of 60 Vbeta primers and 13 Jbeta primers. The method was immunoSEQ multiplex PCR; TCRdb's version includes in-frame clones alone and lacks a portion of them. The sample has approximately 170,000 clones; just under 80% are singletons. The clonotype comes from a woman aged 40-49 years in good health and CMV-seropositive. The sample taken for sequencing was PBMCs.

The CDR3 here is CASSFRGQSYMNTEAFF. The DNA of the CDR3 is TGTGCCAGCAGCTTCCGGGGACAGTCTTATATGAACACTGAAGCTTTCTTT. The chain uses TRBV5-8 and TRBJ1-1, with 7 bases fitting TRBD1. CDR3 length: 17 residues. The V segment lost 2 bases and the J segment 0 bases; nucleotides outside the gene matches: 10. Germline CDR1 is SGHTS and CDR2 is YDEGEE.